The source of this TCR beta chain is a study of T-cell reconstitution after alpha-beta-depleted transplantation in children (dated by TCRdb to about 2016). Some background on the complete study: T-cell immune reconstitution after TCRalphabeta/CD19-depleted allogeneic hematopoietic cell transplantation in children was quantitatively tracked in the study by means of TCR repertoire profiling.

About this clonotype itself: Its binding antigen is unknown. No base quality information exists; no much larger clone differs at one position.

The junction shows trimming of 4 bases on V and 5 bases on J, and the gene matches do not reach 10 bases of it. The germline V gene (reference sequence) yields WNHNN for CDR1 and SYGVQD for CDR2. The CDR3 sequence holds 15 residues, the cysteine and phenylalanine included. Only the CDR3 portion is preserved as DNA: 45 bases, with reading frame beginning at the first base. Interpreted using the paper, the treatment or condition label stands for: allogeneic hematopoietic cell transplantation with graft depleted of TCRalphabeta T cells and CD19 B cells. Transplant recipients were children who received TCRalphabeta/CD19-depleted allogeneic hematopoietic cell grafts. The full study reports these points: The apparently early alphabetaT-cell count recovery about two months after transplant was reportedly dependent on only several hundred rapidly expanded clones derived from non-depleted graft cells. The high TCRbeta diversity at day 60 in some patients was ascribed to recipient T cells and intrathymic progenitors that had survived conditioning. The frequencies of hyperexpanded clones fell over the following months, and after one year, T-cell counts and TCRbeta diversity were mostly attributed to newly produced T cells.

Receptor libraries were prepared by PCR. TCRdb lists the instrument as Illumina HiSeq 2500. TCR libraries were prepared with molecular barcoding, using unique molecular identifiers to normalize TCRbeta repertoire quantification. TCRdb's own reprocessing of the public reads used fastp at Q25 and MiXCR and kept productive beta chains. Rows merge per CDR3 protein into single entries with the most common DNA and genes. This sample is represented by 250,000 to 400,000 distinct CDR3 sequences; more than 20% of them were singletons. The ten largest clones represent 9.5% to 12% of the sample. The origin of this receptor is a male patient younger than 18 who had a stem cell transplant for acute lymphoblastic leukemia, so the T cells may come from the graft donor. The material was PBMCs, mostly from graft donor cells, obtained 180 days after TCRalphabeta/CD19-depleted stem cell transplant. This receptor chain uses TRBV10-1 and TRBJ1-2; 7 nucleotides in the junction match TRBD1. The CDR3 region: CASSVAGGPVYGYTF. At the DNA level, the sequence is TGCGCCAGCAGTGTTGCAGGGGGACCCGTTTATGGCTACACCTTC.